This TCR beta chain was captured by sequencing in a study of blood T cell repertoires in COVID-19. For the study at large: Donors in the United States, Italy and Spain gave samples during acute or convalescent COVID-19. Sample material is recorded as cDNA or gDNA derived from T cells, B-cell-depleted T cells, or PBMCs.

Germline V gene lookup returns CDR1 SNHLY and CDR2 FYNNEI. V gave up 2 bases and J gave up 5 bases, with 13 bases separating them. CDR3 length: 14 residues. In the original workflow: Nucleated cell counts were estimated from reference gene primer amplification. Clones were sequenced by immunoSEQ multiplex PCR, and TCRdb holds only the in-frame ones, with some missing. The V and J calls and clone size were taken over from that table, and D and trimming were inferred from the DNA. The sample consists of 12,000 or so clones, approximately 79% of them appearing once. The specimen sequenced was peripheral blood. This TCR was recovered from a human donor in a cohort sampled during active COVID-19. This chain connects TRBV2 to TRBJ2-7; D is possibly TRBD1 (6 bases). Here the CDR3 DNA reads TGTGCCAGCAGTGAACGGCAGGGGACCCACGAGCAGTACTTC. Encoded protein: CASSERQGTHEQYF.